This is a list of T cell receptor beta chains from one sample in a study of cytomegalovirus exposure and HLA in healthy donors. The assay was immunoSEQ multiplex PCR, and TCRdb's table has in-frame clones only and misses some. Found here are about 160,000 clones, approximately 84% of them singletons; the top ten hold roughly 2.1%. The sample comprised PBMCs. The receptors were sampled from a man aged 18 to 30 in good health and CMV-seropositive. Both conserved end residues are part of each CDR3. Clone size appears in some rows only: once, few, many, or a class for an expanded clone.

TRBV7-2,few,TRBJ1-2,CASSLTGSNYGYTF
TRBV5-1,-,TRBJ2-7,CASSLAGTGADHSQYF
TRBV4-1,-,TRBJ1-1,CASSQVLAGGGGAFF
TRBV5-1,once,TRBJ2-5,CASSSETGLGETQYF
TRBV5-4,-,TRBJ1-6,CASSLAQAPLHF
TRBV6-5,-,TRBJ2-7,CASSLISGSYEQYF
TRBV12-5,-,TRBJ2-2,CASGLLSGRTGELFF
TRBV4-1,-,TRBJ2-2,CASSQPGRGGELFF
TRBV7-9,-,TRBJ2-1,CASSPPMNEQFF
TRBV27,-,TRBJ2-5,CASASPVEGWAGGPETQYF
TRBV2,-,TRBJ2-4,CASSDTSGGLNIQYF
TRBV25-1,-,TRBJ2-5,CASRPTGPQETQYF
TRBV19,-,TRBJ2-3,CASGAVSSTDTQYF
TRBV11-3,-,TRBJ2-7,CASSLAGTPSYEQYF
TRBV7-9,-,TRBJ2-1,CASSPGQGSYNEQFF
TRBV5-6,-,TRBJ2-1,CASSSGTGAFHSYNEQFF
TRBV19,-,TRBJ2-7,CASSICAASGDSYEQYF
TRBV6-6,-,TRBJ2-7,CASRPGTGVPYEQYF
TRBV21-1,-,TRBJ1-2,CASSKVRQEEYSNGYTF
TRBV13,-,TRBJ2-4,CASSSTSGGAFAKNLQYF
TRBV6-5,-,TRBJ2-1,CASTLSSGGNEQFF
TRBV7-2,-,TRBJ2-1,CASSLRLRGVDEQFF
TRBV7-3,-,TRBJ1-1,CASSLNGNTEAFF
TRBV4-3,many,TRBJ1-1,CASSQEAGNTEAFF
TRBV19,-,TRBJ2-1,CASSIGQGSWSEQFF
TRBV30,few,TRBJ1-5,CAWNPMGTVNQPQHF
TRBV7-8,-,TRBJ2-5,CASSPRVVKETQYF
TRBV5-1,once,TRBJ1-1,CASSLIAGGFTEAFF
TRBV5-1,-,TRBJ2-1,CASSLLAGGHEQFF
TRBV7-2,-,TRBJ2-5,CASSLRVGETQYF
TRBV9,-,TRBJ1-1,CASSVALTGGITEAFF
TRBV11-3,once,TRBJ2-2,CASITGGDTGELFF
TRBV6-1,-,TRBJ2-6,CASSEPYSGANVLTF
TRBV5-5,-,TRBJ2-7,CASSWGQSVGEQYF
TRBV7-9,-,TRBJ1-5,CASSLAGGRGASQPQHF
TRBV10-3,-,TRBJ1-2,CAISEQGSGYTF